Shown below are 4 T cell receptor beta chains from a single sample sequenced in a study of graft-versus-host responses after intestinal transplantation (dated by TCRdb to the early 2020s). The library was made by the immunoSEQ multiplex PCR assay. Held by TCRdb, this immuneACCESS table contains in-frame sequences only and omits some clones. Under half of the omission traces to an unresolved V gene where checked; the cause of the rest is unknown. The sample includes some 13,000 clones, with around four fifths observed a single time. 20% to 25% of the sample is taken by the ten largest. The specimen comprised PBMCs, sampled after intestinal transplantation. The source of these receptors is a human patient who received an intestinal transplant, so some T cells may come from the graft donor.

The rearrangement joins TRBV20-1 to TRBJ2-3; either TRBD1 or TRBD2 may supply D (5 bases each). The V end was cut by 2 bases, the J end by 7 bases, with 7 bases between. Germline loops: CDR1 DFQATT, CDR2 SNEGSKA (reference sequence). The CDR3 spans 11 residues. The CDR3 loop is CSARWGNTQYF. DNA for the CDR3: TGCAGTGCTAGATGGGGGAATACGCAGTATTTT.

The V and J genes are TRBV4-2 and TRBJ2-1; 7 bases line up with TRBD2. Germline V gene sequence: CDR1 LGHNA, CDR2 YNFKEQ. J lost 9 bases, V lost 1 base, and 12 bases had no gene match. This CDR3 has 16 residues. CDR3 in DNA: TGTGCCAGCAGCCAAGCTTCGGGGGGAACCTTGGGTGAGCAGTTCTTC. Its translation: CASSQASGGTLGEQFF.

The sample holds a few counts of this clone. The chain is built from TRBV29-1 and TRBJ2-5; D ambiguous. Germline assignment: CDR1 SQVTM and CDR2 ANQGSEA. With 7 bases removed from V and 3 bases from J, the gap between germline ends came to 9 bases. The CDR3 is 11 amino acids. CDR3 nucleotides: TGCAGCGGCGGTTGGAAAGAGACCCAGTACTTC. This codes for CSGGWKETQYF.

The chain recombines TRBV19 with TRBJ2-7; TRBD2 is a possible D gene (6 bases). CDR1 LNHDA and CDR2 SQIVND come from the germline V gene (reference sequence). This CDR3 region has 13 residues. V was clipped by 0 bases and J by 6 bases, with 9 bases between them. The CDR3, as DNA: TGTGCCAGTAGTATAGACTCTAGCGTCGAGCAGTACTTC. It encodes CASSIDSSVEQYF.